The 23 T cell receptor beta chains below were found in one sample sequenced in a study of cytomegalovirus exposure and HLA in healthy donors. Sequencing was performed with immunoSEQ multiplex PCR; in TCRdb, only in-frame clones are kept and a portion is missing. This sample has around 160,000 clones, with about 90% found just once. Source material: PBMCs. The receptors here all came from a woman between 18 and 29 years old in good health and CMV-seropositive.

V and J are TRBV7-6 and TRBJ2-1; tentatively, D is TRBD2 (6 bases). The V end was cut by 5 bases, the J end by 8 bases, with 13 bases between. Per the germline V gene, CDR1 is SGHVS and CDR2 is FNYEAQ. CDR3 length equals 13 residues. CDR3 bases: TGTGCCAGCAGCGATCTACTAGCCTATGAGCAGTTCTTC. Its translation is CASSDLLAYEQFF.

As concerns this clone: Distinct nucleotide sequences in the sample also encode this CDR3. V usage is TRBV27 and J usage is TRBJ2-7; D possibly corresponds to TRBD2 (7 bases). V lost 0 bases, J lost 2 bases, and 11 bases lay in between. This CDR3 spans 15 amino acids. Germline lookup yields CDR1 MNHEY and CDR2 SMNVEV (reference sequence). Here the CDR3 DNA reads TGTGCCAGCAGTTTATCCGGCGGGGGCCCCTACGAGCAGTACTTC. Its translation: CASSLSGGGPYEQYF.

The CDR3: CASSQTEYVGEQYF. CDR3 sequence (DNA): TGTGCCAGCAGCCAGACAGAGTATGTAGGGGAGCAGTACTTC. J is TRBJ2-7 and V is TRBV6-7; D might be TRBD1 (5 bases). TRBV6-7 is filed as an ORF, its function uncertain. CDR3 length: 14 residues. The V gene lost 6 bases and the J gene lost 7 bases, with 19 bases spanning the gap.

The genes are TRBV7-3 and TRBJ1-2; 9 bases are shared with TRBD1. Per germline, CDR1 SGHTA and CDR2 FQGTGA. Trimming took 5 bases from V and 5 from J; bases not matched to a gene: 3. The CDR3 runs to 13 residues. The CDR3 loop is CASSPDRGYGYTF. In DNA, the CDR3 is TGTGCCAGCAGCCCGGACAGGGGATATGGCTACACCTTC.

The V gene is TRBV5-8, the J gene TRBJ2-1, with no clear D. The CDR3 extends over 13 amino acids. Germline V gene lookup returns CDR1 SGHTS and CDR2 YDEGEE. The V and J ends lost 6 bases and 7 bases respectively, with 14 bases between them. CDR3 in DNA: TGTGCCAGCAATTTAAGAGGCTTTAATGAGCAGTTCTTC. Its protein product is CASNLRGFNEQFF.

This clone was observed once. CDR3 protein: CATSKTGLVRETQYF. CDR3 in DNA: TGTGCCACCAGCAAAACGGGACTAGTACGAGAGACCCAGTACTTC. The chain couples TRBV15 to TRBJ2-5; 8 nucleotides match TRBD2. The CDR3 contains 15 residues. Looked up from germline, CDR1 is LNHNV and CDR2 is YYDKDF (reference sequence). The junction had 8 bases not matched to a gene; V was cut back by 4 bases and J by 4 bases.

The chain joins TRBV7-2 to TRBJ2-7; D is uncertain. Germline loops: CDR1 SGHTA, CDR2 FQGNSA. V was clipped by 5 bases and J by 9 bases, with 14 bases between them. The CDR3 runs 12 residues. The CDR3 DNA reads TGTGCCAGCAGCCCCCCGACTCAAGTGCAGTACTTC. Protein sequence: CASSPPTQVQYF.

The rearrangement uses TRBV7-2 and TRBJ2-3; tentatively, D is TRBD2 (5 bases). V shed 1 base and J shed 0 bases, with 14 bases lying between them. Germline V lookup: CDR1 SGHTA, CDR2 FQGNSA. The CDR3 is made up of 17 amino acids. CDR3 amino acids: CASSLGPSGLSTDTQYF. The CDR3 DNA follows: TGTGCCAGCAGCTTAGGTCCCAGCGGACTCAGCACAGATACGCAGTATTTT.

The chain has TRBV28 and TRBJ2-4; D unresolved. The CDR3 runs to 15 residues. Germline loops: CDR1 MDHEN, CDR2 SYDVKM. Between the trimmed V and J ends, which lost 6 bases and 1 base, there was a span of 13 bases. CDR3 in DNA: TGTGCCAGCAGCCCTACTTTTGAGGCCAAAAACATTCAGTACTTC. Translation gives CASSPTFEAKNIQYF.

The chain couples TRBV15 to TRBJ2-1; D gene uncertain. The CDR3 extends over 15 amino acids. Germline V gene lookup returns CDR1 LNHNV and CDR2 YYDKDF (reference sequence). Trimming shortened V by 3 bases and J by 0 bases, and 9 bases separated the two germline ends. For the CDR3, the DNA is TGTGCCACCAGCAGCGACTCAAGCTCCTACAATGAGCAGTTCTTC. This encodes CATSSDSSSYNEQFF. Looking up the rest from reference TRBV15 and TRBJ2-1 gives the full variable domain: DAMVIQNPRYQVTQFGKPVTLSCSQTLNHNVMYWYQQKSSQAPKLLFHYYDKDFNNEADTPDNFQSRRPNTSFCFLDIRSPGLGDTAMYLCATSSDSSSYNEQFFGPGTRLTVL.

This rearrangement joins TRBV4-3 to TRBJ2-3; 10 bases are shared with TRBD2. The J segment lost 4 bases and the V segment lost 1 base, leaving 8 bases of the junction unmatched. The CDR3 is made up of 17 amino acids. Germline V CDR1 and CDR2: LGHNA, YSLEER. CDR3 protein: CASSQVRAGGPADTQYF. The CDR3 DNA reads TGCGCCAGCAGCCAAGTAAGAGCGGGAGGGCCGGCAGATACGCAGTATTTT.

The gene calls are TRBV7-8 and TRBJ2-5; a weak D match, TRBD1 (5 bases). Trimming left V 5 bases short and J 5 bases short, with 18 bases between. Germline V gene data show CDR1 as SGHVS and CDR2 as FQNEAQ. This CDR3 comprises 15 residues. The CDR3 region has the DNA TGTGCCAGCAGCGACAGAGGACCTGCCGGGGAGACCCAGTACTTC. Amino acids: CASSDRGPAGETQYF.

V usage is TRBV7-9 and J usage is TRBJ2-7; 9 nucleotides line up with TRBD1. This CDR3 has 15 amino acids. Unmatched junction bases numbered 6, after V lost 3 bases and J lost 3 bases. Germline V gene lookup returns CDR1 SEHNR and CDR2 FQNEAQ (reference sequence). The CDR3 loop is CASSLDRGRVYEQYF. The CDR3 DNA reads TGTGCCAGCAGCTTGGACAGGGGTAGAGTCTACGAGCAGTACTTC.

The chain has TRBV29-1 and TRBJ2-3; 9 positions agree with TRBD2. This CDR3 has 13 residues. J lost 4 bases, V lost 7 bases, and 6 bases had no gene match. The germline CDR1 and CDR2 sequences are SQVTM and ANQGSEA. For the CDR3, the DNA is TGCAGCGGGGGACTAGCTGGCGCAGATACGCAGTATTTT. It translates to CSGGLAGADTQYF.

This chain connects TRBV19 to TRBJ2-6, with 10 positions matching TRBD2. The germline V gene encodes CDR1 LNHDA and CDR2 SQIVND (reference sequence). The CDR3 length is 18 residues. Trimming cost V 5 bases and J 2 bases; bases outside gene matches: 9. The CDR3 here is CASSPTLAGETGANVLTF. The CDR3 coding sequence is TGTGCCAGTAGTCCCACCCTAGCGGGAGAGACTGGGGCCAACGTCCTGACTTTC.

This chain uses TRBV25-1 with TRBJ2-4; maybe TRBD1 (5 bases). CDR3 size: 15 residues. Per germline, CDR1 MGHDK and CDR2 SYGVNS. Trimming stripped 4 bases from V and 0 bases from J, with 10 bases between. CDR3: CASSVRQLAKNIQYF. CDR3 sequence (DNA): TGTGCCAGCAGTGTAAGACAGCTAGCCAAAAACATTCAGTACTTC.

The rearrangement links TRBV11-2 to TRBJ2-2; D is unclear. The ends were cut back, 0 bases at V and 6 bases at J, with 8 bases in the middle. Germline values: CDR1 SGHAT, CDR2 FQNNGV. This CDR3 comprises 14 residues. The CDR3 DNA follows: TGTGCCAGCAGCTTAGAGGGCAGATCCGGGGAGCTGTTTTTT. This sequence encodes CASSLEGRSGELFF. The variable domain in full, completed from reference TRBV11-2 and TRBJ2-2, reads EAGVAQSPRYKIIEKRQSVAFWCNPISGHATLYWYQQILGQGPKLLIQFQNNGVVDDSQLPKDRFSAERLKGVDSTLKIQPAKLEDSAVYLCASSLEGRSGELFFGEGSRLTVL.

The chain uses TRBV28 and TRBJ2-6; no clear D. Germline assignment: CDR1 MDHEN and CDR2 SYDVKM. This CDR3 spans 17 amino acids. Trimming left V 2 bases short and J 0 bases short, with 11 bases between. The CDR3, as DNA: TGTGCCAGCAGTTTAGTCCTAGGAATCTCTGGGGCCAACGTCCTGACTTTC. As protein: CASSLVLGISGANVLTF.

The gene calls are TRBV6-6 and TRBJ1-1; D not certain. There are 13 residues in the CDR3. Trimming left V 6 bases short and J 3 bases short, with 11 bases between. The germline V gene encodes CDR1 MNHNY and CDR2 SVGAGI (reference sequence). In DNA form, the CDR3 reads TGTGCCAGCAGCTTATACAGAGACACTGAAGCTTTCTTT. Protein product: CASSLYRDTEAFF.

This CDR3 reads CAWSESGSYEQYF. The CDR3 bases are TGTGCCTGGAGTGAGTCCGGGAGCTACGAGCAGTACTTC. The chain employs TRBV30 and TRBJ2-7; possible D gene TRBD2, 6 bases. The V and J ends lost 1 base and 3 bases respectively, with 10 bases between them. Germline V CDR1 and CDR2: GTSNPN, SVGIG (reference sequence). The CDR3 consists of 13 residues.

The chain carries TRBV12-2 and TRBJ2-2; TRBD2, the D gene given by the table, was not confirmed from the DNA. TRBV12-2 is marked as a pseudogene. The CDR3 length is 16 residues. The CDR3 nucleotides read TGTGCAAGTCGCTTAAAAGGGACTAGAAGCACCGGGGAGCTGTTTTTT. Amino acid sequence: CASRLKGTRSTGELFF.

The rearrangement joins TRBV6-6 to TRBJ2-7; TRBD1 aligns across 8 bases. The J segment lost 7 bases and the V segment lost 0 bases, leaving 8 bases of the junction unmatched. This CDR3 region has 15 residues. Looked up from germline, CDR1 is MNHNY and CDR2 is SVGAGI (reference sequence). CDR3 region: CASSYSGQGAREQYF. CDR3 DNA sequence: TGTGCCAGCAGTTACTCGGGGCAGGGGGCGAGGGAGCAGTACTTC.

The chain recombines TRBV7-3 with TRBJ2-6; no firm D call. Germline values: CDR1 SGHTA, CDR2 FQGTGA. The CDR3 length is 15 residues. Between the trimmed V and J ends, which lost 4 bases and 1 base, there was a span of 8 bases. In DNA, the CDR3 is TGTGCCAGCAGCTCGAAGACTTCTGGGGCCAACGTCCTGACTTTC. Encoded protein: CASSSKTSGANVLTF.